This entry concerns a single T cell receptor beta chain. The antigen remains undetermined. These data originate in a study of beta chain features in type 1 diabetes. Turning to the study itself: There was similarity between patients and healthy donors in age, gender and cell yields.

Of the isolated RNA, all was reverse transcribed, and so the sequenced material was expressed TCRB transcripts. Read counts averaged about 3.57 million for samples of naive, central memory and regulatory T cells. Profiling relied on immunoSEQ multiplex PCR, and the TCRdb table lists in-frame clones only, not all of them. The sample carries over 700,000 clones, roughly 16% recorded once. Germline CDR1 reads SGHRS; CDR2 reads YFSETQ. V lost 0 bases and J 6 bases, leaving 13 bases between the germline ends. The CDR3 is 14 residues long. Study-wide findings and caveats: Across all four CD4+ subsets, people with type 1 diabetes showed modestly shorter TCRB CDR3s. Patients with type 1 diabetes showed fewer VDJ junction insertions and more deletions.

The receptor's source is a woman younger than 30 in good health. The chain joins TRBV5-1 to TRBJ2-7; D might be TRBD1 (5 bases). Sequences were obtained from naive CD4+ T cells from blood. As DNA, the CDR3 is TGCGCCAGCAGCTTGGCTGGGGCGAGGCTCGAGCAGTACTTC. Translation gives CASSLAGARLEQYF.